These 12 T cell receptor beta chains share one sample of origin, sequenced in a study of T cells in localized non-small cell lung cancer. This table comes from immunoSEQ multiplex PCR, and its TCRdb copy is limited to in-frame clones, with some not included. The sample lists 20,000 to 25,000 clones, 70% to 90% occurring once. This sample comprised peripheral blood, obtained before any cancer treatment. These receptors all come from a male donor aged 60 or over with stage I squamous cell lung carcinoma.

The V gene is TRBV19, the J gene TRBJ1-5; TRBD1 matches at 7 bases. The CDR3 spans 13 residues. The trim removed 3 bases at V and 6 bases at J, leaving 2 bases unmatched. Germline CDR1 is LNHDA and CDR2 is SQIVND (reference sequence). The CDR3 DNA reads TGTGCCAGTAGTATCAGGGACAGTCAGCCCCAGCATTTT. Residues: CASSIRDSQPQHF.

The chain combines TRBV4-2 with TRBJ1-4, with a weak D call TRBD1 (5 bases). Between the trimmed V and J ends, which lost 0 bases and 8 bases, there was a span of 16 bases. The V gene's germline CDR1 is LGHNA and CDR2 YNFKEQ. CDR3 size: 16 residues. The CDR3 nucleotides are TGTGCCAGCAGCCAAGATGGCGAGGGGACTTTAGAAAAACTGTTTTTT. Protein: CASSQDGEGTLEKLFF.

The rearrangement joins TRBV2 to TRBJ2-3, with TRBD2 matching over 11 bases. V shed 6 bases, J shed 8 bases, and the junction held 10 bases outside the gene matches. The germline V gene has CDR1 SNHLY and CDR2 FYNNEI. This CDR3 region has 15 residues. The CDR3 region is CASSGTSGGPGTQYF. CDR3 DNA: TGTGCCAGCAGCGGAACTAGCGGGGGACCGGGTACGCAGTATTTT.

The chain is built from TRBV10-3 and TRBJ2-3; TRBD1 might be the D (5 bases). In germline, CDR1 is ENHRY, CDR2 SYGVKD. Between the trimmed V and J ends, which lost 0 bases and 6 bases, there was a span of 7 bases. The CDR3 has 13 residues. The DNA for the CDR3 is TGTGCCATCAGTGAGTCCCCAGGGGATACGCAGTATTTT. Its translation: CAISESPGDTQYF.

DNA for the CDR3: TGTGCCTGGAGTGTAAACAGGGGTAATGAAAAACTGTTTTTT. Translating it yields CAWSVNRGNEKLFF. The chain combines TRBV30 with TRBJ1-4; TRBD1 aligns across 7 bases. This CDR3 spans 14 amino acids. Germline CDR1 GTSNPN, CDR2 SVGIG (reference sequence). Germline trimming cut 0 bases from V and 4 bases from J; bases unmatched to any gene: 2. The full variable domain, rest sourced from reference TRBV30 and TRBJ1-4, is SQTIHQWPATLVQPVGSPLSLECTVEGTSNPNLYWYRQAAGRGLQLLFYSVGIGQISSEVPQNLSASRPQDRQFILSSKKLLLSDSGFYLCAWSVNRGNEKLFFGSGTQLSVL.

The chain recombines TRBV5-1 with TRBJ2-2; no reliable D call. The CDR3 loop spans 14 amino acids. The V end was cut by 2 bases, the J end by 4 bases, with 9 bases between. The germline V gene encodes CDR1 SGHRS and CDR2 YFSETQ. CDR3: CASSFTQVTGELFF. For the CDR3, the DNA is TGCGCCAGCAGCTTTACCCAGGTCACCGGGGAGCTGTTTTTT.

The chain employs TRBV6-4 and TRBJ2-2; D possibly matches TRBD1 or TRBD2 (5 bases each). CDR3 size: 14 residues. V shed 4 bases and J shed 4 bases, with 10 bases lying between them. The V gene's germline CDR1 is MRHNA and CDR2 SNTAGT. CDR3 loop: CASSVQRGTGELFF. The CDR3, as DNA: TGTGCCAGCAGTGTCCAGAGGGGCACCGGGGAGCTGTTTTTT.

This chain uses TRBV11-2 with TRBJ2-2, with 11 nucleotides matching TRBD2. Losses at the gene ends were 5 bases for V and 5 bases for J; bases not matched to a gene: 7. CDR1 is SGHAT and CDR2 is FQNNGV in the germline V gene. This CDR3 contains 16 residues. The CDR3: CASSPLAGGRTGELFF. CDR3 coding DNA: TGTGCCAGCAGCCCCTTAGCGGGGGGGAGGACCGGGGAGCTGTTTTTT.

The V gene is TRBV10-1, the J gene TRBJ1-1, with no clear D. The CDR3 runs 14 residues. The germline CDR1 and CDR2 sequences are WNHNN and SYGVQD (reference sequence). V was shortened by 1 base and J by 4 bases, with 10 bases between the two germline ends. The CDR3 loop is CASSEYAGSTEAFF. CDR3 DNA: TGCGCCAGCAGTGAGTATGCAGGTAGCACTGAAGCTTTCTTT.

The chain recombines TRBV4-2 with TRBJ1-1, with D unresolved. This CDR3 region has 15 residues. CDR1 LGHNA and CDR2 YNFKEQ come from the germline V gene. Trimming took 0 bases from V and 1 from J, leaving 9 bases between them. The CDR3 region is CASSQETSENTEAFF. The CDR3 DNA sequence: TGTGCCAGCAGCCAAGAAACCTCGGAGAACACTGAAGCTTTCTTT.

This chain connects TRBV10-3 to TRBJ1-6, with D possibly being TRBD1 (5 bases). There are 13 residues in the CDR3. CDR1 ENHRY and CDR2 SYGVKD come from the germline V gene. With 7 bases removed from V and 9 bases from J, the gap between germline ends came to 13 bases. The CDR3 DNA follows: TGTGCCATCAAGTCGCAGGGAGGTTCACCCCTCCACTTT. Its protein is CAIKSQGGSPLHF.

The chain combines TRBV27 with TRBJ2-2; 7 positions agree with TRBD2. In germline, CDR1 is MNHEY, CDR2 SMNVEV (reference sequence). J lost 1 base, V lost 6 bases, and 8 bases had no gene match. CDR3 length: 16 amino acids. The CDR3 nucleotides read TGTGCCAGCAGCCTCCACGGGGAGGGGAACACCGGGGAGCTGTTTTTT. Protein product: CASSLHGEGNTGELFF.